This TCR beta chain was recorded in a study of T cell responses to AZD1222 COVID-19 vaccine. CDR3 size: 13 residues. Trimming stripped 7 bases from V and 2 bases from J, with 14 bases between. Germline values: CDR1 SQVTM, CDR2 ANQGSEA. Measured with immunoSEQ multiplex PCR; TCRdb has only the in-frame clones, and not every one. The sample consists of some 170,000 clones, around 87% of them appearing once. This chain connects TRBV29-1 to TRBJ1-1, with a tentative D call TRBD1 (6 bases). The source material was peripheral blood, sampled 28 days after the second AZD1222 dose. This receptor was obtained from an adult who received the AZD1222 COVID-19 vaccine. In DNA form, the CDR3 reads TGCAGCGCAAGACAACAGGGTAACACTGAAGCTTTCTTT. It yields the protein CSARQQGNTEAFF.